These 23 T cell receptor beta chains share one sample of origin, sequenced in a study of T cells after yellow fever vaccination. TCRdb re-called the 5' RACE reads with MiXCR, one entry per CDR3 protein. The sample carries around 300,000 distinct CDR3 sequences, approximately 13% recorded once. Sequencing was performed on CD4+ T cells sorted from PBMCs, taken 45 days after the yellow fever booster vaccination. The receptor source for this set is a man aged 25 to 40 who received the YFV17D yellow fever vaccine.

Only one count was recorded for this clonotype. CDR3: CASGLGTVYEQYF. CDR3 sequence (DNA): TGTGCCAGCGGACTGGGGACAGTCTACGAGCAGTACTTC. This chain links TRBV3-1 with TRBJ2-7; 7 bases line up with TRBD1. J was trimmed by 3 bases and V by 8 bases; bases with no gene match: 7. CDR3 length: 13 amino acids. Germline V gene data show CDR1 as LGHDT and CDR2 as YNNKEL (reference sequence).

V and J are TRBV5-1 and TRBJ2-7; 13 positions match TRBD2. Losses at the gene ends were 4 bases for V and 3 bases for J; bases not matched to a gene: 7. Germline CDR1 and CDR2: SGHRS and YFSETQ. This CDR3 has 16 amino acids. CDR3 amino acids: CASSRGLAGRSYEQYF. CDR3 in DNA: TGCGCCAGCAGCCGGGGACTAGCGGGACGAAGCTACGAGCAGTACTTC.

The rearrangement uses TRBV20-1 and TRBJ2-3; 12 nucleotides align to TRBD1. There are 15 residues in the CDR3. V gave up 6 bases and J gave up 8 bases; unmatched junction bases: 12. CDR1 is DFQATT, CDR2 SNEGSKA, per germline (reference sequence). DNA of the CDR3: TGCAGTGCAACACGAACGGGACAGGGGGCGATTACGCAGTATTTT. Translated: CSATRTGQGAITQYF.

This clonotype turned up a few times. The chain carries TRBV11-1 and TRBJ2-5; D may be TRBD1 or TRBD2 (5 bases each). The germline V gene has CDR1 SGHAT and CDR2 FQDESV (reference sequence). Trimming left V 5 bases short and J 1 base short, with 26 bases between. This CDR3 spans 19 amino acids. This chain's CDR3 is CASSLSAWGLSYSQETQYF. CDR3 nucleotide sequence: TGTGCCAGCAGCCTTAGCGCGTGGGGGTTGAGTTACTCCCAAGAGACCCAGTACTTC.

The genes are TRBV7-2 and TRBJ2-7, with 13 bases matching TRBD2. J gave up 3 bases and V 2 bases, and 4 bases lay outside the gene matches. The germline gives CDR1 SGHTA, CDR2 FQGNSA. This CDR3 is 16 amino acids long. The CDR3: CASSLSWTSGSYEQYF. DNA for the CDR3: TGTGCCAGCAGCTTATCTTGGACTAGCGGGAGCTACGAGCAGTACTTC.

The V call is TRBV20-1, the J call TRBJ2-5; possible D gene TRBD2, 5 bases. The germline CDR1 and CDR2 sequences are DFQATT and SNEGSKA (reference sequence). V dropped 1 base and J dropped 1 base, with 7 bases sitting between them. The CDR3 consists of 13 residues. The CDR3 coding sequence is TGCAGTGCTAGAGCAGCGGTCCAAGAGACCCAGTACTTC. Protein sequence: CSARAAVQETQYF.

In this sample, this clonotype turned up many times. The chain carries TRBV20-1 and TRBJ2-1; 12 bases are shared with TRBD2. This CDR3 spans 13 amino acids. Germline CDR1 and CDR2: DFQATT and SNEGSKA (reference sequence). The junction had 6 bases not matched to a gene; V was cut back by 4 bases and J by 11 bases. The DNA of the CDR3 is TGCAGTGCTACCGAAACTAGCGGGGGGAAGCAGTTCTTC. This gives the protein CSATETSGGKQFF.

This rearrangement joins TRBV7-2 to TRBJ2-3, with 8 bases aligning to TRBD2. CDR1 is SGHTA, CDR2 FQGNSA, per germline. The ends lost 5 bases at V and 4 bases at J; junction bases unmatched: 2. The CDR3 has 13 amino acids. The CDR3 DNA reads as TGTGCCAGCAGCAAGGGACTAGCAGATACGCAGTATTTT. Translating it yields CASSKGLADTQYF. The full variable domain, in which reference TRBV7-2 and TRBJ2-3 provide the parts outside the CDR3, is GAGVSQSPSNKVTEKGKDVELRCDPISGHTALYWYRQSLGQGLEFLIYFQGNSAPDKSGLPSDRFSAERTGGSVSTLTIQRTQQEDSAVYLCASSKGLADTQYFGPGTRLTVL.

The V call is TRBV7-6, the J call TRBJ1-5; 10 bases fit TRBD1. Germline V gene sequence: CDR1 SGHVS, CDR2 FNYEAQ. The CDR3 spans 15 residues. Unmatched junction bases numbered 5, after V lost 5 bases and J lost 4 bases. The CDR3 DNA reads TGTGCCAGCAGCCCGGGACAGGGGACAAATCAGCCCCAGCATTTT. It yields the protein CASSPGQGTNQPQHF.

This clonotype was observed a few times. The rearrangement uses TRBV20-1 and TRBJ1-2, with D perhaps matching TRBD1 (6 bases). V lost 8 bases, J lost 10 bases, and 14 bases lay in between. This CDR3 contains 10 residues. Germline CDR1 and CDR2: DFQATT and SNEGSKA (reference sequence). Here the CDR3 DNA reads TGCAGTTCCTACTACAGGGTCTACACCTTC. It translates to CSSYYRVYTF.

Only a few counts were recorded for this clonotype. The chain carries TRBV6-5 and TRBJ1-2, with 9 bases that match TRBD1. Trimming cost V 9 bases and J 0 bases; bases outside gene matches: 2. The CDR3 extends over 13 amino acids. In germline, CDR1 is MNHEY, CDR2 SVGAGI. The CDR3 reads CASWTGANYGYTF. In DNA form, the CDR3 reads TGTGCCAGTTGGACAGGGGCTAACTATGGCTACACCTTC.

The rearrangement joins TRBV4-1 to TRBJ2-3, with D perhaps matching TRBD2 (6 bases). This CDR3 comprises 15 residues. The germline V gene has CDR1 MGHRA and CDR2 YSYEKL. V lost 0 bases and J 6 bases, leaving 13 bases between the germline ends. CDR3 amino acids: CASSQDRREMDTQYF. The DNA of the CDR3 is TGCGCCAGCAGCCAAGATCGGAGGGAGATGGATACGCAGTATTTT.

This clonotype has only a few counts. The chain carries TRBV2 and TRBJ1-5; tentatively, D is TRBD1 (5 bases). In germline, CDR1 is SNHLY, CDR2 FYNNEI. The CDR3 totals 16 residues. The V end lost 5 bases, the J end lost 11 bases, and 25 bases lay between the germline ends. The CDR3 is CASSPQRDGSRGAQHF. The CDR3 bases are TGTGCCAGCAGTCCTCAGAGGGACGGGTCACGGGGAGCCCAGCATTTT.

The rearrangement joins TRBV5-1 to TRBJ2-1, with unresolved D. The V end lost 4 bases, the J end lost 9 bases, and 17 bases lay between the germline ends. The CDR3 is 14 amino acids. Per germline, CDR1 SGHRS and CDR2 YFSETQ. The CDR3 sequence: CASSHIDKPVEQFF. The CDR3 nucleotides read TGCGCCAGCAGCCACATAGACAAGCCTGTTGAGCAGTTCTTC.

The chain joins TRBV11-2 to TRBJ2-1; no firm D call. Germline assignment: CDR1 SGHAT and CDR2 FQNNGV. The CDR3 has 18 amino acids. V lost 1 base and J lost 0, with 16 bases in between. The CDR3 coding sequence is TGTGCCAGCAGCTTAGGGAGCCGCCGCCTAAACTCCTACAATGAGCAGTTCTTC. Translated, it gives CASSLGSRRLNSYNEQFF.

This clonotype occurred a few times. The gene calls are TRBV12-3 or TRBV12-4 and TRBJ2-5, with D possibly being TRBD1 (7 bases). The CDR3 runs to 14 residues. V lost 4 bases and J 5 bases, leaving 14 bases between the germline ends. DNA for the CDR3: TGTGCCAGCAGTTACACAGGGGCGGGGGAGACCCAGTACTTC. Its translation is CASSYTGAGETQYF.

On this clonotype itself: The junction does not match germline at one end; this may be a read error. The CDR3 here is CAISLSGGSDYEQYF. CDR3 sequence (DNA): TGTGCCATCAGTTTATCGGGGGGGTCCGACTACGAGCAGTACTTC. The chain has TRBV27 and TRBJ2-7; 8 bases line up with TRBD2. The CDR3 loop spans 15 amino acids. Germline-derived CDR1 and CDR2 are MNHEY and SMNVEV (reference sequence).

This clonotype was seen only a few times. This chain uses TRBV18 with TRBJ2-1; 9 bases agree with TRBD1. J was trimmed by 12 bases and V by 2 bases; bases with no gene match: 11. This CDR3 contains 15 residues. Germline V gene sequence: CDR1 KGHSH, CDR2 LQKENI. CDR3 sequence reads: CASSPTGTGTSGQFF. The CDR3 DNA reads TGTGCCAGCTCACCAACCGGGACAGGGACCTCGGGGCAGTTCTTC.

This clonotype was picked up a small number of times. The chain is built from TRBV9 and TRBJ1-2; 8 nucleotides match TRBD1. The CDR3 has 14 residues. From germline, CDR1 is SGDLS and CDR2 YYNGEE. Germline trimming cut 2 bases from V and 3 bases from J; bases unmatched to any gene: 3. Written as DNA, the CDR3 is TGTGCCAGCAGCGTGAGGACAGGGCACTATGGCTACACCTTC. This encodes CASSVRTGHYGYTF.

This clonotype was found a few times. The V call is TRBV3-1, the J call TRBJ2-1; 8 bases are a match to TRBD1. The germline V gene has CDR1 LGHDT and CDR2 YNNKEL (reference sequence). The CDR3 sequence is 13 residues long. Trimming cost V 0 bases and J 12 bases; bases outside gene matches: 4. The CDR3, as DNA: TGTGCCAGCAGCCAAGATCCTGGGACAGGGCAGTTCTTC. This gives the protein CASSQDPGTGQFF.

This clonotype has more than one count but fewer than ten. The V and J genes are TRBV7-2 and TRBJ2-7, with TRBD2 matching 7 bases. Germline assignment: CDR1 SGHTA and CDR2 FQGNSA. The V and J ends lost 3 bases and 3 bases, in that order; junction bases with no gene match: 5. The CDR3 covers 14 residues. CDR3 DNA: TGTGCCAGCAGCTTTTCTAGCGGCGACTACGAGCAGTACTTC. This translates into CASSFSSGDYEQYF.

The chain employs TRBV10-3 and TRBJ2-7; either TRBD1 or TRBD2 may supply D (5 bases each). Looked up from germline, CDR1 is ENHRY and CDR2 is SYGVKD. The length of the CDR3 is 13 residues. The V end lost 8 bases, the J end lost 6 bases, and 17 bases lay between the germline ends. DNA of the CDR3: TGTGCCATCGGGCAGGGCGAGGGTGGCGAGCAGTACTTC. Encoded protein: CAIGQGEGGEQYF.

This clonotype was counted ten times or more. The gene calls are TRBV29-1 and TRBJ2-5; 14 bases are shared with TRBD2. The junction had 16 bases not matched to a gene; V was cut back by 2 bases and J by 5 bases. The CDR3 extends over 19 amino acids. CDR1 is SQVTM, CDR2 ANQGSEA, per germline. This CDR3 is CSVEISGFRLAGGLETQYF. CDR3 nucleotides: TGCAGCGTTGAAATTTCAGGGTTTCGACTAGCGGGAGGGCTGGAGACCCAGTACTTC.